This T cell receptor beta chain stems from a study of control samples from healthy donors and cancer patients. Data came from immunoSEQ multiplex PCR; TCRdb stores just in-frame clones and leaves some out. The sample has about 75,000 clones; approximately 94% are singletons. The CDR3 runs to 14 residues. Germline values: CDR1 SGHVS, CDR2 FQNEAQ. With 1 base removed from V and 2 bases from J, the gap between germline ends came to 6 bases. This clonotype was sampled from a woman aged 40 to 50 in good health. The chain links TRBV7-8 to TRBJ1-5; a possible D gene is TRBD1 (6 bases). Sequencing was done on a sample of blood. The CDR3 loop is CASSLGQGNQPQHF. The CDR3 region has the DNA TGTGCCAGCAGCTTAGGACAGGGCAATCAGCCCCAGCATTTT.